Each of the 10 T cell receptor beta chains below was sequenced from the same sample in a study of beta chain features in type 1 diabetes. The study reverse transcribed the entire isolated RNA, so it sequenced expressed TCRB transcripts. Data came from immunoSEQ multiplex PCR; TCRdb stores just in-frame clones and leaves some out. The sample has hundreds of thousands of clones; about 30% are singletons. Sequencing was done on a sample of naive CD4+ T cells from blood. The receptors here all came from a man younger than 30 in good health.

This clone was counted a few times. J is TRBJ2-6 and V is TRBV30; D gene ambiguous. This CDR3 has 15 amino acids. CDR1 GTSNPN and CDR2 SVGIG come from the germline V gene (reference sequence). Trimming shortened V by 0 bases and J by 0 bases, and 6 bases separated the two germline ends. In DNA, the CDR3 is TGTGCCTGGAGTGTAATAGCCTCTGGGGCCAACGTCCTGACTTTC. Translating it yields CAWSVIASGANVLTF. The whole variable domain, remainder taken from reference TRBV30 and TRBJ2-6, is SQTIHQWPATLVQPVGSPLSLECTVEGTSNPNLYWYRQAAGRGLQLLFYSVGIGQISSEVPQNLSASRPQDRQFILSSKKLLLSDSGFYLCAWSVIASGANVLTFGAGSRLTVL.

In its sample, this clone was seen a few times. Being one base from a much bigger clone, this may be a read error. V and J are TRBV2 and TRBJ2-5, with no clear D. CDR1 and CDR2 (germline): SNHLY, FYNNEI. The CDR3 is made up of 10 amino acids. Trimming took 2 bases from V and 6 from J, leaving 1 base between them. The CDR3 sequence is CASSEKTQYF. Written as DNA, the CDR3 is TGTGCCAGCAGTGAAAAGACCCAGTACTTC.

The V call is TRBV30, the J call TRBJ1-1; 7 bases agree with TRBD1. The CDR3 length is 13 residues. V shed 4 bases, J shed 2 bases, and the junction held 4 bases outside the gene matches. Germline V lookup: CDR1 GTSNPN, CDR2 SVGIG (reference sequence). Here the CDR3 DNA reads TGTGCCTGGACCGGGACAGATAACACTGAAGCTTTCTTT. This gives the protein CAWTGTDNTEAFF.

This chain connects TRBV30 to TRBJ2-3; 9 bases map to TRBD2. The CDR3 is 15 residues long. With 0 bases clipped from V and 4 bases from J, the junction kept 5 bases outside the gene matches. The germline V gene has CDR1 GTSNPN and CDR2 SVGIG (reference sequence). The chain's CDR3 is CAWSVLAGIADTQYF. The CDR3 DNA follows: TGTGCCTGGAGTGTTCTAGCGGGAATCGCAGATACGCAGTATTTT. Variable domain in full (rest from reference TRBV30 and TRBJ2-3): SQTIHQWPATLVQPVGSPLSLECTVEGTSNPNLYWYRQAAGRGLQLLFYSVGIGQISSEVPQNLSASRPQDRQFILSSKKLLLSDSGFYLCAWSVLAGIADTQYFGPGTRLTVL.

For this clone: Within the sample, other DNA sequences also encode this same CDR3. This chain uses TRBV30 with TRBJ2-2, with unresolved D. The CDR3 contains 12 residues. Germline values: CDR1 GTSNPN, CDR2 SVGIG (reference sequence). Trimming took 3 bases from V and 4 from J, leaving 6 bases between them. The CDR3 is CAWSSGTGELFF. The CDR3, as DNA: TGTGCCTGGAGCTCGGGCACCGGGGAGCTGTTTTTT.

This clone was picked up a small number of times. This chain uses TRBV30 with TRBJ2-1; 7 bases are shared with TRBD2. Germline values: CDR1 GTSNPN, CDR2 SVGIG (reference sequence). The V segment lost 1 base and the J segment 3 bases; nucleotides outside the gene matches: 3. This CDR3 is 14 amino acids long. Here the CDR3 reads CAWSEVAGYNEQFF. In DNA, the CDR3 is TGTGCCTGGAGTGAGGTAGCGGGCTACAATGAGCAGTTCTTC.

This clone was detected a few times. The V call is TRBV9, the J call TRBJ2-1; D uncertain. CDR3 length: 16 amino acids. Germline CDR1 SGDLS, CDR2 YYNGEE. Trimming stripped 0 bases from V and 0 bases from J, with 10 bases between. The CDR3 here is CASSVGIASSYNEQFF. CDR3 coding DNA: TGTGCCAGCAGCGTAGGGATAGCTAGCTCCTACAATGAGCAGTTCTTC.

Concerning this clone itself: A much larger clone differs by one base, so this may be a read error. The chain recombines TRBV7-8 with TRBJ2-7; no clear D. Germline-derived CDR1 and CDR2 are SGHVS and FQNEAQ. This CDR3 is 11 amino acids long. V was cut by 3 bases and J by 0 bases, with 0 bases left in between. CDR3 sequence reads: CASSFSYEQYF. CDR3 nucleotides: TGTGCCAGCAGCTTCTCCTACGAGCAGTACTTC. Drawing the rest from reference TRBV7-8 and TRBJ2-7, the complete variable domain is GAGVSQSPRYKVAKRGQDVALRCDPISGHVSLFWYQQALGQGPEFLTYFQNEAQLDKSGLPSDRFFAERPEGSVSTLKIQRTQQEDSAVYLCASSFSYEQYFGPGTRLTVT.

To note about this clone: This is likely a read error, given that the CDR3 carries no conserved phenylalanine or tryptophan at its end. The limits of the CDR3 on the DNA are not certain, so only TCRdb's listed CDR3 is given. The genes are TRBV20-1 and TRBJ1-1. Germline values: CDR1 DFQATT, CDR2 SNEGSKA (reference sequence). The CDR3 contains 8 residues when both ends are counted. The CDR3: CSASPRPA.

This clone was picked up a small number of times. V is TRBV30 and J is TRBJ2-4; D is possibly TRBD2 (6 bases). The ends were cut back, 1 base at V and 3 bases at J, with 10 bases in the middle. Germline V gene lookup returns CDR1 GTSNPN and CDR2 SVGIG (reference sequence). The CDR3 loop spans 14 amino acids. CDR3 loop: CAWSAGGIKNIQYF. Here the CDR3 DNA reads TGTGCCTGGAGTGCTGGCGGGATCAAAAACATTCAGTACTTC.